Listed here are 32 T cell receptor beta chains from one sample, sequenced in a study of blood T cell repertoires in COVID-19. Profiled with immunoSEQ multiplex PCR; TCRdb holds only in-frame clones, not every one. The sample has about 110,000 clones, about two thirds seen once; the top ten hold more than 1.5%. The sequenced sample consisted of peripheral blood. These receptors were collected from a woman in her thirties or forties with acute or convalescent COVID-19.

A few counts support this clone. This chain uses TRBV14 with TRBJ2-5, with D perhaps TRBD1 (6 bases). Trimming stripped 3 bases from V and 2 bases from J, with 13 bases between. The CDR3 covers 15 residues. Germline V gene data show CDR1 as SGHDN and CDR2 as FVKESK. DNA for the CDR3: TGTGCCAGCAGCCAGACCTCAGGGGTGCAAGAGACCCAGTACTTC. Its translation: CASSQTSGVQETQYF.

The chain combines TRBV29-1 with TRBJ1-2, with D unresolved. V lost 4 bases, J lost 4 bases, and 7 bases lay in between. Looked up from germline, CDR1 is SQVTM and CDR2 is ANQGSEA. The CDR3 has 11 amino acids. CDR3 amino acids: CSVVGSYGYTF. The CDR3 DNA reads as TGCAGCGTTGTTGGGAGCTATGGCTACACCTTC.

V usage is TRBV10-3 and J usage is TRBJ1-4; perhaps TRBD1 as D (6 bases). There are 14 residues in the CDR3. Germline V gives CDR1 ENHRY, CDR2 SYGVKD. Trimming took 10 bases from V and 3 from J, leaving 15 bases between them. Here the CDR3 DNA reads TGTGCCACCAAGGACAGCGGACCTAATGAAAAACTGTTTTTT. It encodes CATKDSGPNEKLFF.

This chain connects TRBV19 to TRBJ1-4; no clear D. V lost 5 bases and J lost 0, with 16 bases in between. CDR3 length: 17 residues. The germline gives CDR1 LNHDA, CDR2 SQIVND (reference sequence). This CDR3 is CASSVERVQATNEKLFF. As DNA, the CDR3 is TGTGCCAGTAGTGTGGAGAGGGTCCAAGCAACTAATGAAAAACTGTTTTTT.

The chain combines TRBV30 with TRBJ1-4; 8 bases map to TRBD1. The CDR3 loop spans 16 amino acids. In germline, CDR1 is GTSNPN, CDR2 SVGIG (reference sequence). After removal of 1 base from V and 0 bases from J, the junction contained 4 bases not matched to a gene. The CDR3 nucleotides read TGTGCCTGGAGTGCAGGGGGCTTAGCAACTAATGAAAAACTGTTTTTT. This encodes CAWSAGGLATNEKLFF.

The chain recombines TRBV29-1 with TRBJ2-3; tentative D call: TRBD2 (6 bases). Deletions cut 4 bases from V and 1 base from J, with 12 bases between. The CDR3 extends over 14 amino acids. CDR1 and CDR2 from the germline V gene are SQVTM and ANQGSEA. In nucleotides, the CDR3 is TGCAGCGTTGGGGGGGACTTTGGCACAGATACGCAGTATTTT. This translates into CSVGGDFGTDTQYF.

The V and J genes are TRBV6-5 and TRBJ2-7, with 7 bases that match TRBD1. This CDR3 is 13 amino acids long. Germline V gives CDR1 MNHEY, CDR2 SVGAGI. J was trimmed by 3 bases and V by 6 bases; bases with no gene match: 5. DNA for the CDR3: TGTGCCAGCAGACCAGGGGGTGGCTACGAGCAGTACTTC. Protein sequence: CASRPGGGYEQYF.

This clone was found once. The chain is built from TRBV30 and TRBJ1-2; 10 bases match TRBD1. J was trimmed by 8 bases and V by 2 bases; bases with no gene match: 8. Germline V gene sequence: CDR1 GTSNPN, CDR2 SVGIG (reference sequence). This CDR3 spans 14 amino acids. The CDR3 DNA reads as TGTGCCTGGAGTTTGGGACAGGGGATGGGGGGCTACACCTTC. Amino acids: CAWSLGQGMGGYTF.

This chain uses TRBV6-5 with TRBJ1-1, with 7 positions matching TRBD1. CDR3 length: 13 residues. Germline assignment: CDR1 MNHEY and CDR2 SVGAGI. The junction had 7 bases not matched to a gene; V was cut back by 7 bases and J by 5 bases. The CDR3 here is CASNSQGLTEAFF. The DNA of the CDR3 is TGTGCCAGCAATTCACAGGGGTTGACTGAAGCTTTCTTT.

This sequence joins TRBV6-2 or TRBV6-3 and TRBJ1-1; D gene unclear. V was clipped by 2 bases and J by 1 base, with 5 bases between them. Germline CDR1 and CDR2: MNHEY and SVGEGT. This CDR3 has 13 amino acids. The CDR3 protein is CASSYASNTEAFF. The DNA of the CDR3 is TGTGCCAGCAGTTACGCGTCGAACACTGAAGCTTTCTTT.

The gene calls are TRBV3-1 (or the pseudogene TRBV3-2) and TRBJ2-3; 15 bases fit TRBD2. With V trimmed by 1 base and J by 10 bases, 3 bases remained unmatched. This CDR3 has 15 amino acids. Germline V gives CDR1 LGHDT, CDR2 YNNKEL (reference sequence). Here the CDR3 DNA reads TGTGCCAGCAGCCAAGGGGGACTAGCGGGGGGCCCGCAGTATTTT. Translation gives CASSQGGLAGGPQYF.

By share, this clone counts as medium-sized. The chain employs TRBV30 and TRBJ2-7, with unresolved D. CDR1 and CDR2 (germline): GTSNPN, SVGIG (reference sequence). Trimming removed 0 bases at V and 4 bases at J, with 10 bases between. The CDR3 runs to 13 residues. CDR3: CAWSVGTSYEQYF. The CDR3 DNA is TGTGCCTGGAGTGTTGGCACCTCTTACGAGCAGTACTTC. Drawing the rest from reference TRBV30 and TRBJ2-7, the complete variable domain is SQTIHQWPATLVQPVGSPLSLECTVEGTSNPNLYWYRQAAGRGLQLLFYSVGIGQISSEVPQNLSASRPQDRQFILSSKKLLLSDSGFYLCAWSVGTSYEQYFGPGTRLTVT.

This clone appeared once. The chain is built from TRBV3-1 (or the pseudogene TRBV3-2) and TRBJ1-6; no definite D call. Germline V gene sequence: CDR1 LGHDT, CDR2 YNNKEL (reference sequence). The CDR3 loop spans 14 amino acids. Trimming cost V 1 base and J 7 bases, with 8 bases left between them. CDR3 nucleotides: TGTGCCAGCAGCCAAGTACACAAGAATTCACCCCTCCACTTT. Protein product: CASSQVHKNSPLHF.

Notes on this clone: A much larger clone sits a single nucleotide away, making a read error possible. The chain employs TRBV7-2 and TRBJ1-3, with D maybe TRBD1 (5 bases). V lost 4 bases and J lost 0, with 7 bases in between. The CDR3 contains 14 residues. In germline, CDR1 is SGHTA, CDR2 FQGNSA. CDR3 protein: CASSSGGSGNTIYF. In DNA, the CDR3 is TGTGCCAGCAGCTCCGGGGGCTCTGGAAACACCATATATTTT.

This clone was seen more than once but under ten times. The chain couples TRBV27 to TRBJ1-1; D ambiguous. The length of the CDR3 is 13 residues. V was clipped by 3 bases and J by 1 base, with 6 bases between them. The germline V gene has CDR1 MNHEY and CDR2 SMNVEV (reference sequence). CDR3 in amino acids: CASSFAENTEAFF. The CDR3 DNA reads TGTGCCAGCAGTTTCGCGGAGAACACTGAAGCTTTCTTT.

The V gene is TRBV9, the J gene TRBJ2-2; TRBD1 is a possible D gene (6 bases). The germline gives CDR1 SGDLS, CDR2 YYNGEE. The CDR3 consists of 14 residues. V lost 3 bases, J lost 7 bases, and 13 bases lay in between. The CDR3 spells CASSDEQGVGELFF. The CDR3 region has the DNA TGTGCCAGCAGCGACGAACAGGGAGTCGGGGAGCTGTTTTTT. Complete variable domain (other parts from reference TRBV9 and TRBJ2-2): DSGVTQTPKHLITATGQRVTLRCSPRSGDLSVYWYQQSLDQGLQFLIQYYNGEERAKGNILERFSAQQFPDLHSELNLSSLELGDSALYFCASSDEQGVGELFFGEGSRLTVL.

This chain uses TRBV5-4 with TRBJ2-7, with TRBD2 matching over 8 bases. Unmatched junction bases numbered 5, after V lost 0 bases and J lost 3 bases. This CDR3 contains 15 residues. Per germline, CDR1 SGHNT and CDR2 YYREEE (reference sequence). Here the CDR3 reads CASSLAGGLYYEQYF. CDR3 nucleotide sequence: TGTGCCAGCAGCTTGGCGGGGGGGCTGTACTACGAGCAGTACTTC.

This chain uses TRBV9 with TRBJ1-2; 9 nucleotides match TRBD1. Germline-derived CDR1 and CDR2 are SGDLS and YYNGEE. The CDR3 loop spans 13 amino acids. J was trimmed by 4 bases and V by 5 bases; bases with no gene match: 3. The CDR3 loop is CASSATGGYGYTF. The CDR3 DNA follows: TGTGCCAGCAGTGCGACAGGGGGCTATGGCTACACCTTC.

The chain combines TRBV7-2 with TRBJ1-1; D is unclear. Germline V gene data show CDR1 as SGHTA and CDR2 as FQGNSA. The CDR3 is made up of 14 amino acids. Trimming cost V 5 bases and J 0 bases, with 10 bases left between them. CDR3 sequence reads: CASSPTSMNTEAFF. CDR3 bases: TGTGCCAGCAGCCCGACATCAATGAACACTGAAGCTTTCTTT.

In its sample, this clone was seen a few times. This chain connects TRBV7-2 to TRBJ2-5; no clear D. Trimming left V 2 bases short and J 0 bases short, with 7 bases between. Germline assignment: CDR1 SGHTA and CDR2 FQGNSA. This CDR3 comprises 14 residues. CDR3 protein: CASSLNGYQETQYF. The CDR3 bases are TGTGCCAGCAGCTTAAACGGGTACCAAGAGACCCAGTACTTC.

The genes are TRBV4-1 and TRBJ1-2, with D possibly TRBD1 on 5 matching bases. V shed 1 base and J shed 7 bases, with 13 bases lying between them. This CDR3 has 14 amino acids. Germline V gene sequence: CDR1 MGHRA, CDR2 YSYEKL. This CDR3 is CASSQAPIRGGYTF. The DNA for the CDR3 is TGCGCCAGCAGCCAAGCCCCGATTAGGGGTGGCTACACCTTC.

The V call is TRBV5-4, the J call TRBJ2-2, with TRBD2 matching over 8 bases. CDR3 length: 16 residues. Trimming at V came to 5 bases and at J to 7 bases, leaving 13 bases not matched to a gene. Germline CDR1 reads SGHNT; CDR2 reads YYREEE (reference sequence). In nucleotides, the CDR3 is TGTGCCAGCAGTCCCGAAGGCGGGGGGCGAGGCGGGGAGCTGTTTTTT. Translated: CASSPEGGGRGGELFF.

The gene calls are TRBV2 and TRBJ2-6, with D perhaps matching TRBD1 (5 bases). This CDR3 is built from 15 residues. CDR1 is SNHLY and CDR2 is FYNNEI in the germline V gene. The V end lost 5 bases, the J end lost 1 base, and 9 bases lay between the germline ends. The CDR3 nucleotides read TGTGCCAGCAGTCCCCAGGGATCTGGGGCCAACGTCCTGACTTTC. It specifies CASSPQGSGANVLTF.

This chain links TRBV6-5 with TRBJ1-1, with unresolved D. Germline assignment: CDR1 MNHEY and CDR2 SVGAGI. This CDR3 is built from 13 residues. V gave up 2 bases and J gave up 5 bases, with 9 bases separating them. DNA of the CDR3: TGTGCCAGCAGTTACGAGGCGGGAACTGAAGCTTTCTTT. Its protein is CASSYEAGTEAFF.

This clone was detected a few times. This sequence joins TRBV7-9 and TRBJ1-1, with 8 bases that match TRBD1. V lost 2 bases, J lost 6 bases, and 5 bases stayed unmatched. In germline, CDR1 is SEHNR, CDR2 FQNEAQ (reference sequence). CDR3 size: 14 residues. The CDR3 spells CASSLTGGSSEAFF. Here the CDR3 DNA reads TGTGCCAGCAGCTTAACAGGGGGTTCTTCTGAAGCTTTCTTT.

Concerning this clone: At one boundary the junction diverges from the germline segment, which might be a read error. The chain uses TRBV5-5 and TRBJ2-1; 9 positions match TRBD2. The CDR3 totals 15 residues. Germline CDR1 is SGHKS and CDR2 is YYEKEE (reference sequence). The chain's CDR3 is CASSPAGGPYDEQFF. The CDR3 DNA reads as TGTGCCAGCAGCCCTGCGGGGGGGCCCTACGATGAGCAGTTCTTC.

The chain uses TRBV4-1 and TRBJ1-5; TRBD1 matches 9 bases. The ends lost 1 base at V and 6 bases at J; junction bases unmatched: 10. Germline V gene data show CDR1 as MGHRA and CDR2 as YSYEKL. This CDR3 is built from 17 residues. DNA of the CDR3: TGCGCCAGCAGCCAAGTCCTGGGACAGGGAACGGCTCAGCCCCAGCATTTT. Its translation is CASSQVLGQGTAQPQHF.

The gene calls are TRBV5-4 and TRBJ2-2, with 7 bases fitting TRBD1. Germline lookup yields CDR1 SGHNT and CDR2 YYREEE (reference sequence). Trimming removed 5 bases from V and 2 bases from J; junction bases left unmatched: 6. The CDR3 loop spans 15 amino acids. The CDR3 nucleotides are TGTGCCAGCAGTCTAAGGGACAGCAACACCGGGGAGCTGTTTTTT. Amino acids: CASSLRDSNTGELFF.

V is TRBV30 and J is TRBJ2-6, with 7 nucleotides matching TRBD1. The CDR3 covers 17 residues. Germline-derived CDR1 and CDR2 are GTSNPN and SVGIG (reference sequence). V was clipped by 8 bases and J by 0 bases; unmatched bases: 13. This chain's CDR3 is CAIFIAGGYSGANVLTF. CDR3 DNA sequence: TGTGCCATTTTCATAGCAGGGGGTTACTCTGGGGCCAACGTCCTGACTTTC. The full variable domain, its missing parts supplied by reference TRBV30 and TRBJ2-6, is SQTIHQWPATLVQPVGSPLSLECTVEGTSNPNLYWYRQAAGRGLQLLFYSVGIGQISSEVPQNLSASRPQDRQFILSSKKLLLSDSGFYLCAIFIAGGYSGANVLTFGAGSRLTVL.

In DNA form, the CDR3 reads TGTGCCAGCAGCTTTCCGGGACTAGGGATAAATGAGCAGTTCTTC. It encodes CASSFPGLGINEQFF. The chain is built from TRBV5-8 and TRBJ2-1, with 8 bases aligning to TRBD2. The CDR3 extends over 15 amino acids. After removal of 2 bases from V and 7 bases from J, the junction contained 8 bases not matched to a gene. CDR1 SGHTS and CDR2 YDEGEE come from the germline V gene.

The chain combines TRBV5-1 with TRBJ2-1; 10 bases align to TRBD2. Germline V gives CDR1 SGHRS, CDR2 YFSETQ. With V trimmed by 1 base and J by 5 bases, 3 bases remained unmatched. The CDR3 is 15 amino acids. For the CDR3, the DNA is TGCGCCAGCAGCTTGAGGACTAGCGGCAACAATGAGCAGTTCTTC. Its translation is CASSLRTSGNNEQFF.

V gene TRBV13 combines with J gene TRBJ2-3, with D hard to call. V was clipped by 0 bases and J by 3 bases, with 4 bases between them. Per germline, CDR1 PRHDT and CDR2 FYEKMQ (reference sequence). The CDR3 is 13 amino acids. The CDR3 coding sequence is TGTGCCAGCAGCTTAGGTCCGACAGATACGCAGTATTTT. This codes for CASSLGPTDTQYF. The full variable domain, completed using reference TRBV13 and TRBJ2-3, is AAGVIQSPRHLIKEKRETATLKCYPIPRHDTVYWYQQGPGQDPQFLISFYEKMQSDKGSIPDRFSAQQFSDYHSELNMSSLELGDSALYFCASSLGPTDTQYFGPGTRLTVL.